This T cell receptor beta chain derives from a study of blood T cells in healthy people across ages (dated by TCRdb to between 2014 and 2016). Some background on the complete study: In model experiments, template switching captured roughly one uniquely barcoded TCR beta cDNA molecule for every two T cells. To track age-related changes in TCR beta repertoire diversity, the study relied on deep sequencing normalized with unique cDNA molecular identifiers. Donors were grouped into four age groups: young (average approximately 16 years), middle-aged (about 38), aged (around 60) and long-lived (just over 80). To avoid experimental bias, donors of different ages were spread randomly across the sequencing lanes. For two donors (one aged 18 to 30 and one aged 80 or older), the study analyzed two additional independent replicas of 1 million unique cDNA reads from the same blood draw. Summary of the overall study and its limitations: Estimates of total diversity based on one million sequenced T cells were regarded as lower bounds and as underestimates. Compared with the aged group, more naive CD4+ T cells, fewer expanded clones and increased TCR diversity were shown by the long-lived group, suggesting age selection. Because donor CMV infection status was unknown, age-related changes in expanded clonotypes were potentially confounded. Because profiling used bulk unsorted PBMCs, naive and antigen-experienced compartments could not be compared conclusively. Observed TCR beta diversity per million T cells fell roughly linearly with age, and a significant reduction was already apparent by age around 39. A strong correlation was found between observed TCR beta diversity and the percentage of naive T cells measured by flow cytometry.

A word on this clonotype: No cognate antigen has been identified for it. The input lacks base qualities; no much larger clone sits a single base away.

Receptors were amplified or captured by 5' RACE. This sample was sequenced with an Illumina HiSeq 2500. A second about 7 to 12 cycle PCR used a sample-barcoded 5' primer and a J-beta primer mix. A unique molecular identifier was introduced onto each TCR beta cDNA molecule by a template-switch 5' adaptor carrying 12 random nucleotides. Each sample yielded at least 2.5 million CDR3-containing paired-end reads. The Mint cDNA synthesis kit, primed by a TRBC-specific oligonucleotide, was used to synthesize first-strand cDNA from all RNA. Following uracil-DNA glycosylase treatment, all cDNA underwent a first 18-cycle PCR with the universal primers M1SS and BC2_uni_R. The original pipeline was this. For normalization, 1 million high-quality reads were randomly selected from each sample, with every read carrying a distinct molecular identifier. Reads sharing molecular identifiers were discarded rather than binned into consensus sequences. MiTCR, set to a Q25 quality threshold and the strictest error-elimination algorithm, was used for CDR3 identification, clonotype clustering and error correction. A nonparametric unseen species model with Euler transformation was used to estimate a lower bound on total TCR beta diversity. Using fastp trimming at Q25 and MiXCR clonotype assembly, TCRdb reanalyzed the public sequencing data and kept in-frame beta chains. Under each unique CDR3 protein, matching rows form one entry showing the most common genes and DNA. None of the V and J calls come from the authors' own analysis; TCRdb made them. Counted in this sample were about 670,000 distinct CDR3 sequences; 45% to 60% of them appeared once. Approximately 13% of the sample comes from the top ten.

The roughly 39 donors, aged about 6 to 90 years, were systemically healthy Caucasian individuals from Russia. Around 10 milliliters of peripheral blood were collected from each donor into EDTA-treated Vacutainer tubes. Ficoll-Paque density-gradient centrifugation was used to isolate PBMCs, with at least 7 million per sample. Total RNA, at least 5 micrograms per sample, was extracted from PBMCs with Trizol reagent. The percentages of naive CD45RAhigh/CD27high T cells were determined by flow cytometry on a PBMC aliquot from every donor. The CDR3 numbers 16 residues from cysteine through phenylalanine. Only the CDR3 portion is preserved as DNA: 48 bases, with reading frame beginning at the first base. Cut back by 1 base and 0 bases, the V and J ends lie 13 bases apart. Looking up the germline V gene (reference sequence) yields CDR1 SEHNR and CDR2 FQNEAQ.

Sequencing was done on a sample of blood. The V gene is TRBV7-9 and the J gene is TRBJ2-7, with a weak D call of TRBD2 (6 bases match). The sequence was collected from an elderly woman in good health. The CDR3 sequence is CASSLGVGGLSYEQYF. The nucleotide sequence reads TGTGCCAGCAGCTTAGGTGTTGGGGGACTCTCCTACGAGCAGTACTTC. The reference TRBV7-9 and TRBJ2-7 proteins fill in what lies around the CDR3, so the full variable domain reads DTGVSQNPRHKITKRGQNVTFRCDPISEHNRLYWYRQTLGQGPEFLTYFQNEAQLEKSRLLSDRFSAERPKGSFSTLEIQRTEQGDSAMYLCASSLGVGGLSYEQYFGPGTRLTVT.